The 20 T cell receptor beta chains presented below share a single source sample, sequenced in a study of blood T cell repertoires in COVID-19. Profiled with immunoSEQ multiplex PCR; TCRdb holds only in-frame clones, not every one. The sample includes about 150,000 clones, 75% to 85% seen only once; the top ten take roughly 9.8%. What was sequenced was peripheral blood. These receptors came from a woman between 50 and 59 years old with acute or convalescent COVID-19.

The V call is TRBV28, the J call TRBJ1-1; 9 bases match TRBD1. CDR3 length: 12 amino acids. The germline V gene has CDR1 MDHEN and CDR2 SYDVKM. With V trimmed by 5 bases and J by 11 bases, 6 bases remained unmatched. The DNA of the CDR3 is TGTGCCAGCAGTAATCGGGACAGGGTGGCTTTCTTT. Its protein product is CASSNRDRVAFF.

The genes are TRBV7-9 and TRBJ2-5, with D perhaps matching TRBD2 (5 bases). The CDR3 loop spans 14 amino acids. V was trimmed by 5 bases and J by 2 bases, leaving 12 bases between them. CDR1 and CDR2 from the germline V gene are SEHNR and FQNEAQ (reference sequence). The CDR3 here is CASSLGVGQETQYF. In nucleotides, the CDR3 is TGTGCCAGCAGCCTCGGGGTTGGGCAAGAGACCCAGTACTTC.

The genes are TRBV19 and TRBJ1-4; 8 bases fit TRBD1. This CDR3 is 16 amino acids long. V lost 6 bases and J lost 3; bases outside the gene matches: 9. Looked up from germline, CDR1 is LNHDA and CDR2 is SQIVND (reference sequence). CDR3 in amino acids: CASRRDRSLANEKLFF. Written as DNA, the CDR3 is TGTGCCAGTAGGCGGGACAGGTCTTTAGCTAATGAAAAACTGTTTTTT. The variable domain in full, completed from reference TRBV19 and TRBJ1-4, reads DGGITQSPKYLFRKEGQNVTLSCEQNLNHDAMYWYRQDPGQGLRLIYYSQIVNDFQKGDIAEGYSVSREKKESFPLTVTSAQKNPTAFYLCASRRDRSLANEKLFFGSGTQLSVL.

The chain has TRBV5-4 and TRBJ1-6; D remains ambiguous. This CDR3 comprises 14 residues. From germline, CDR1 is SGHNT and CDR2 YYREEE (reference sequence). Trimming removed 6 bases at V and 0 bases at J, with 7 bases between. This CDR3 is CASTDSSYNSPLHF. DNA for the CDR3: TGTGCCAGCACAGACTCCTCCTATAATTCACCCCTCCACTTT.

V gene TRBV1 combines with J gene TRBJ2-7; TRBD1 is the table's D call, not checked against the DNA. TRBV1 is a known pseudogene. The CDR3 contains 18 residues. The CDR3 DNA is TGCACCAGCAGCCGTCGACAGGGGGAGTTCTTAAGCCACTACGAGCAGTACTTC. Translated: CTSSRRQGEFLSHYEQYF.

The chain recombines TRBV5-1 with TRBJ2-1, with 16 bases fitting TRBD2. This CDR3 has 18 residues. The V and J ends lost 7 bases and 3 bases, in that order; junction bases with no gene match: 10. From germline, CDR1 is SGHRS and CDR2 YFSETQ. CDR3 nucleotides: TGCGCCAGCGACAAGGGACTAGCGGGAGGGGGCTTCTACAATGAGCAGTTCTTC. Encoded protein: CASDKGLAGGGFYNEQFF. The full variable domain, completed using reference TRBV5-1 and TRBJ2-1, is KAGVTQTPRYLIKTRGQQVTLSCSPISGHRSVSWYQQTPGQGLQFLFEYFSETQRNKGNFPGRFSGRQFSNSRSEMNVSTLELGDSALYLCASDKGLAGGGFYNEQFFGPGTRLTVL.

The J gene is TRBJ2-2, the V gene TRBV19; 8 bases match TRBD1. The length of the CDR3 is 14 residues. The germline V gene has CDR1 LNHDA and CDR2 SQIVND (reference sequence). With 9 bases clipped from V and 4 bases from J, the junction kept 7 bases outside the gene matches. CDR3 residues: CASARQGLTGELFF. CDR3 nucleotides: TGTGCCAGCGCCCGACAGGGGCTCACCGGGGAGCTGTTTTTT.

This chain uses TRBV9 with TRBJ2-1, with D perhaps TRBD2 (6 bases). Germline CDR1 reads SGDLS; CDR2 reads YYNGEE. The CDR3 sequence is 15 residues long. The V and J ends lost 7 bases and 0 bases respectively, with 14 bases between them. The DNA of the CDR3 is TGTGCCAGCGGATCGGGGGACTCCTCCTACAATGAGCAGTTCTTC. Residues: CASGSGDSSYNEQFF.

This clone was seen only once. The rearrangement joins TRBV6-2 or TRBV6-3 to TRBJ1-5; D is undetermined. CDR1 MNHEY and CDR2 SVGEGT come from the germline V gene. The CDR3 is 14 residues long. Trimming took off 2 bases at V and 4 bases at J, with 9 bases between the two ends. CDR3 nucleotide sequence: TGTGCCAGCAGTTACGCGTCCGTAAATCAGCCCCAGCATTTT. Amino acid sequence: CASSYASVNQPQHF.

CDR3 bases: TGTGCCAGCAGAGTCCTGACAGGGGGCAGTGAAAAACTGTTTTTT. Protein product: CASRVLTGGSEKLFF. The genes are TRBV2 and TRBJ1-4; TRBD1 matches 10 bases. V trimming: 6 bases; J trimming: 7 bases; junction bases outside the gene matches: 8. The CDR3 runs 15 residues. The germline V gene encodes CDR1 SNHLY and CDR2 FYNNEI.

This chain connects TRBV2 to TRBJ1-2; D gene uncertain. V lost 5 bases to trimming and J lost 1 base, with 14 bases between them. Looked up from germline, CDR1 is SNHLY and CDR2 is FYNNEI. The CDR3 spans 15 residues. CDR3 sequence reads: CASSQQVGGNYGYTF. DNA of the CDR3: TGTGCCAGCAGTCAGCAAGTCGGAGGTAACTATGGCTACACCTTC.

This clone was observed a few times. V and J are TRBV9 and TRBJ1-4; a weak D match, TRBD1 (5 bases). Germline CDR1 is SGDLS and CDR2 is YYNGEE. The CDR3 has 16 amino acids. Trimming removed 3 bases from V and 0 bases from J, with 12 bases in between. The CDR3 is CASSGDGGSTNEKLFF. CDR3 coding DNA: TGTGCCAGCAGCGGAGATGGGGGGTCAACTAATGAAAAACTGTTTTTT.

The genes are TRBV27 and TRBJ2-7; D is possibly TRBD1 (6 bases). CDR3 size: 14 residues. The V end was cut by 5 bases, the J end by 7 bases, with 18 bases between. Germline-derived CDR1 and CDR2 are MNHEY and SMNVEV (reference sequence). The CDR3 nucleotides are TGTGCCAGCAGTCCTGGGACCCAGGGGCGAGAGCAGTACTTC. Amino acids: CASSPGTQGREQYF.

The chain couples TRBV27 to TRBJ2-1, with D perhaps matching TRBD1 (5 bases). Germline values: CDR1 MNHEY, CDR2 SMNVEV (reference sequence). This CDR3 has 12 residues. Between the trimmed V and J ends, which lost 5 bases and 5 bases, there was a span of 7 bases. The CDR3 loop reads CASSLTDNEQFF. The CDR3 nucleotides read TGTGCCAGCAGTCTGACAGACAATGAGCAGTTCTTC.

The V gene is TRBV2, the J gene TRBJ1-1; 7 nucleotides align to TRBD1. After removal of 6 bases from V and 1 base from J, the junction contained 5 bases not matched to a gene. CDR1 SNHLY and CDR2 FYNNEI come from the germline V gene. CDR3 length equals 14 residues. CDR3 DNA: TGTGCCAGCAGATACGGGACAGAGAACACTGAAGCTTTCTTT. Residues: CASRYGTENTEAFF. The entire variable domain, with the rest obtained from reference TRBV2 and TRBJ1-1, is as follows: EPEVTQTPSHQVTQMGQEVILRCVPISNHLYFYWYRQILGQKVEFLVSFYNNEISEKSEIFDDQFSVERPDGSNFTLKIRSTKLEDSAMYFCASRYGTENTEAFFGQGTRLTVV.

The CDR3 region has the DNA TGTGCCAGCTCACCCGAGTTCGGACAGGGGCAAAAACTGTTTTTT. Translated, it gives CASSPEFGQGQKLFF. The genes are TRBV18 and TRBJ1-4, with 9 bases that match TRBD1. Germline-derived CDR1 and CDR2 are KGHSH and LQKENI. The V gene end was trimmed by 3 bases and the J gene end by 9 bases; junction bases not matched to a gene: 8. CDR3 length: 15 residues.

The CDR3 sequence is CASSQASGGAYNIQYF. CDR3 coding DNA: TGTGCCAGCAGCCAAGCGTCAGGGGGCGCGTACAACATTCAGTACTTC. The J gene is TRBJ2-4, the V gene TRBV3-1 (or the pseudogene TRBV3-2); 8 bases map to TRBD1. Looked up from germline, CDR1 is LGHDT and CDR2 is YNNKEL (reference sequence). V dropped 1 base and J dropped 7; count of bases not matched to a gene: 9. The CDR3 spans 16 residues.

The CDR3 is CASSRDRSYEQYF. In DNA form, the CDR3 reads TGTGCCAGCAGCCGGGACAGGAGCTACGAGCAGTACTTC. The chain employs TRBV12-3 or TRBV12-4 and TRBJ2-7; the match to TRBD1 covers 8 bases. The CDR3 spans 13 residues. J lost 3 bases, V lost 6 bases, and 4 bases had no gene match.

The DNA for the CDR3 is TGCAGCGTTGGTGGCCTAGCGGGAGTCGGTGAGCAGTTCTTC. Translation gives CSVGGLAGVGEQFF. The chain carries TRBV29-1 and TRBJ2-1; 10 positions agree with TRBD2. V trimming: 4 bases; J trimming: 9 bases; junction bases outside the gene matches: 9. The CDR3 loop spans 14 amino acids. The germline V gene encodes CDR1 SQVTM and CDR2 ANQGSEA.

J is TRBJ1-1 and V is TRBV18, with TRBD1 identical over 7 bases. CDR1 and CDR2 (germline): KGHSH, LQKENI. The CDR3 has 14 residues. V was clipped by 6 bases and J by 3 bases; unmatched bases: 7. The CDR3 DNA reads TGTGCCAGCTCCCAGGGGGTTAGGGACACTGAAGCTTTCTTT. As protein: CASSQGVRDTEAFF.